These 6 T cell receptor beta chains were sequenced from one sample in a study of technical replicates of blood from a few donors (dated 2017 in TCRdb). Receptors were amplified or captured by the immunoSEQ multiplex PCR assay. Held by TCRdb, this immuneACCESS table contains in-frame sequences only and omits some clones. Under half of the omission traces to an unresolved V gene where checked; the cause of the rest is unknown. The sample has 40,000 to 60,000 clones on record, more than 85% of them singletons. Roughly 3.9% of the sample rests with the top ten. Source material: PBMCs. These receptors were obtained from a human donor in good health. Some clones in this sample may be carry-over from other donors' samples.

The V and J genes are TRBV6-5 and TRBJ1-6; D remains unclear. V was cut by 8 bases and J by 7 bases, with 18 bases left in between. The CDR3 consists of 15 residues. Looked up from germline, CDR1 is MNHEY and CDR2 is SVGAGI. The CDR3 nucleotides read TGTGCCAGCGGCCTCACGCAACTGACAAATTCACCCCTCCACTTT. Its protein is CASGLTQLTNSPLHF.

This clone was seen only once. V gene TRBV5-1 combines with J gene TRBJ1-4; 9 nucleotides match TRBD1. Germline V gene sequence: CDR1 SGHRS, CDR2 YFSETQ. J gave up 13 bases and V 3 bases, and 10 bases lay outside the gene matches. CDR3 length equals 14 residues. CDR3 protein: CASSSQGQGLGLFF. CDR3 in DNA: TGCGCCAGCAGCTCCCAGGGACAGGGCCTCGGACTGTTTTTT.

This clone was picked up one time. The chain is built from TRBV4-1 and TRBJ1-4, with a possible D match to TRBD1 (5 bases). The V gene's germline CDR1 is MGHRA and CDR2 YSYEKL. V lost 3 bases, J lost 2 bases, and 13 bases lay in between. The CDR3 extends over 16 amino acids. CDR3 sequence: CASSQGAGKTNEKLFF. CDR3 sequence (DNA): TGCGCCAGCAGCCAGGGCGCAGGGAAGACTAATGAAAAACTGTTTTTT.

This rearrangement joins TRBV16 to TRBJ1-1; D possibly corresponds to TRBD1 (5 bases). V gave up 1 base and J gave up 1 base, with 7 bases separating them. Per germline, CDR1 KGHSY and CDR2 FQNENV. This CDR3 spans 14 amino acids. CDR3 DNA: TGTGCCAGCAGCCAATATGGACAGAACACTGAAGCTTTCTTT. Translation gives CASSQYGQNTEAFF. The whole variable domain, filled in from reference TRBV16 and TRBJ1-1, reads GEEVAQTPKHLVRGEGQKAKLYCAPIKGHSYVFWYQQVLKNEFKFLISFQNENVFDETGMPKERFSAKCLPNSPCSLEIQATKLEDSAVYFCASSQYGQNTEAFFGQGTRLTVV.

This chain's CDR3 is CASSPTHGGGEKLFF. CDR3 nucleotide sequence: TGTGCCAGCAGTCCCACCCACGGGGGGGGAGAAAAACTGTTTTTT. The chain recombines TRBV27 with TRBJ1-4; perhaps TRBD1 as D (5 bases). CDR3 length equals 15 residues. Germline V gene sequence: CDR1 MNHEY, CDR2 SMNVEV (reference sequence). V lost 5 bases and J 8 bases, leaving 18 bases between the germline ends.

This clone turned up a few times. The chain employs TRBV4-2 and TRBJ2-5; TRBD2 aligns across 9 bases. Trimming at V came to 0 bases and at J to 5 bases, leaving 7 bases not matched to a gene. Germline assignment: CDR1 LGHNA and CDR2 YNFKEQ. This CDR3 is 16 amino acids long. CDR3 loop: CASSQDSSGGSETQYF. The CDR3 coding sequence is TGTGCCAGCAGCCAAGATTCCAGCGGGGGGTCGGAGACCCAGTACTTC.